A single sample is the source of the 15 T cell receptor beta chains below, sequenced in a study of beta chain features in type 1 diabetes. What these receptors recognize is not known. Since all of the isolated RNA was reverse transcribed, expressed TCRB transcripts were what got sequenced. Sequencing used immunoSEQ multiplex PCR; TCRdb keeps in-frame clones, though not all of them. Of 300,000 to 350,000 clones listed, about a tenth were seen once; the top ten hold less than 1.2%. Regarding the study as a whole: Within each of all four CD4+ subsets, Type 1 diabetes patients had TCRB CDR3s that were moderately but significantly shorter.

The sequenced sample was central memory CD4+ T cells from blood. Receptor source: a man between 25 and 39 years old with type 1 diabetes.

A word on this clone: In the same sample, other DNA sequences code for this CDR3. The CDR3 DNA sequence: TGTGCCAGCAGCTTGGAGGGGTCCGATCAGCCCCAGCATTTT. Translation: CASSLEGSDQPQHF. The chain carries TRBV5-5 and TRBJ1-5; possibly TRBD1 for D (5 bases). The germline V gene encodes CDR1 SGHKS and CDR2 YYEKEE (reference sequence). V was pared by 0 bases and J by 5 bases, with 9 bases between. The CDR3 spans 14 residues.

This clone was counted between two and nine times. CDR3 amino acids: CASSLLAGRGEQYF. CDR3 in DNA: TGCGCCAGCAGCTTGCTAGCGGGGAGGGGCGAGCAGTACTTC. This chain links TRBV5-1 with TRBJ2-7; 9 positions match TRBD2. This CDR3 region has 14 residues. The V and J ends lost 1 base and 6 bases, in that order; junction bases with no gene match: 5. CDR1 SGHRS and CDR2 YFSETQ come from the germline V gene. Full variable domain (missing parts from reference TRBV5-1 and TRBJ2-7): KAGVTQTPRYLIKTRGQQVTLSCSPISGHRSVSWYQQTPGQGLQFLFEYFSETQRNKGNFPGRFSGRQFSNSRSEMNVSTLELGDSALYLCASSLLAGRGEQYFGPGTRLTVT.

V usage is TRBV28 and J usage is TRBJ1-4; 12 positions agree with TRBD1. The CDR3 has 17 amino acids. The V gene end was trimmed by 7 bases and the J gene end by 7 bases; junction bases not matched to a gene: 13. Germline V lookup: CDR1 MDHEN, CDR2 SYDVKM. CDR3 sequence reads: CASMGQGAGGLSEKLFF. For the CDR3, the DNA is TGTGCCAGCATGGGACAGGGGGCAGGCGGTCTGAGTGAAAAACTGTTTTTT.

The chain employs TRBV15 and TRBJ2-3; D unclear. There are 14 residues in the CDR3. CDR1 is LNHNV and CDR2 is YYDKDF in the germline V gene (reference sequence). V was trimmed by 4 bases and J by 6 bases, leaving 14 bases between them. The chain's CDR3 is CATSTRLGLDTQYF. CDR3 sequence (DNA): TGTGCCACCAGCACCAGACTCGGTTTGGATACGCAGTATTTT.

In this sample, this clone turned up a few times. The V gene is TRBV2, the J gene TRBJ1-5; 7 bases match TRBD1. Per the germline V gene, CDR1 is SNHLY and CDR2 is FYNNEI. V was clipped by 8 bases and J by 3 bases; unmatched bases: 4. The CDR3 is 13 amino acids. The CDR3 DNA follows: TGTGCCAGCGAACAGGGGCCCAATCAGCCCCAGCATTTT. Translating it yields CASEQGPNQPQHF.

The rearrangement joins TRBV19 to TRBJ2-7, with D possibly matching TRBD2 (5 bases). V lost 5 bases and J lost 3, with 11 bases in between. The CDR3 is made up of 13 amino acids. CDR1 and CDR2 from the germline V gene are LNHDA and SQIVND (reference sequence). CDR3 coding DNA: TGTGCCAGTAGTCCCGGACTGAACTACGAGCAGTACTTC. Amino acid sequence: CASSPGLNYEQYF.

This clone came up many times. The V and J genes are TRBV9 and TRBJ2-1, with 9 bases that match TRBD1. The junction had 7 bases not matched to a gene; V was cut back by 4 bases and J by 8 bases. The length of the CDR3 is 14 residues. Germline CDR1 and CDR2: SGDLS and YYNGEE. CDR3 coding DNA: TGTGCCAGCAGCACACAGGGGGCACGAGATGAGCAGTTCTTC. Its protein is CASSTQGARDEQFF.

The V call is TRBV20-1, the J call TRBJ1-1, with D hard to call. V was cut by 4 bases and J by 1 base, with 4 bases left in between. This CDR3 is 11 amino acids long. Germline CDR1 DFQATT, CDR2 SNEGSKA (reference sequence). The DNA for the CDR3 is TGCAGTGCTACCTCGAACACTGAAGCTTTCTTT. Its protein product is CSATSNTEAFF.

This clone has only a few counts. The chain couples TRBV7-9 to TRBJ1-6, with D unresolved. Germline loops: CDR1 SEHNR, CDR2 FQNEAQ (reference sequence). The germline V and J ends were trimmed by 1 base and 5 bases, with 15 bases remaining between them. The CDR3 is 17 residues long. As DNA, the CDR3 is TGTGCCAGCAGCTTAGGGACCGAACACTATCATAATTCACCCCTCCACTTT. It yields the protein CASSLGTEHYHNSPLHF. Combining the CDR3 with reference TRBV7-9 and TRBJ1-6 gives the whole variable domain DTGVSQNPRHKITKRGQNVTFRCDPISEHNRLYWYRQTLGQGPEFLTYFQNEAQLEKSRLLSDRFSAERPKGSFSTLEIQRTEQGDSAMYLCASSLGTEHYHNSPLHFGNGTRLTVT.

This clone came up a few times. The rearrangement joins TRBV4-1 to TRBJ2-3, with D tentatively TRBD1 or TRBD2 (6 bases each). The CDR3 is 20 amino acids. The germline V gene encodes CDR1 MGHRA and CDR2 YSYEKL. V was pared by 2 bases and J by 1 base, with 25 bases between. The DNA for the CDR3 is TGCGCCAGCAGCCAATTAGGTCTTTCGGGGGCAAGGGAAGGCACAGATACGCAGTATTTT. Its protein is CASSQLGLSGAREGTDTQYF.

Only a few counts were recorded for this clone. V is TRBV27 and J is TRBJ1-5; TRBD1 aligns across 9 bases. This CDR3 is built from 14 residues. Trimming cost V 4 bases and J 7 bases; bases outside gene matches: 5. Per germline, CDR1 MNHEY and CDR2 SMNVEV (reference sequence). The CDR3 region has the DNA TGTGCCAGCAGTTCTTTGACAGGGGGACAGCCCCAGCATTTT. Protein: CASSSLTGGQPQHF.

This clone was detected only a few times. The gene calls are TRBV9 and TRBJ2-1; 10 nucleotides agree with TRBD2. Per the germline V gene, CDR1 is SGDLS and CDR2 is YYNGEE. CDR3 length: 14 residues. J lost 8 bases, V lost 0 bases, and 2 bases had no gene match. The CDR3 region is CASSVVSGGDEQFF. CDR3 nucleotides: TGTGCCAGCAGCGTAGTGAGCGGGGGGGATGAGCAGTTCTTC. The entire variable domain, with the rest obtained from reference TRBV9 and TRBJ2-1, is as follows: DSGVTQTPKHLITATGQRVTLRCSPRSGDLSVYWYQQSLDQGLQFLIQYYNGEERAKGNILERFSAQQFPDLHSELNLSSLELGDSALYFCASSVVSGGDEQFFGPGTRLTVL.

V usage is TRBV29-1 and J usage is TRBJ1-2; 9 bases agree with TRBD1. This CDR3 contains 15 residues. In germline, CDR1 is SQVTM, CDR2 ANQGSEA. V lost 4 bases, J lost 7 bases, and 13 bases stayed unmatched. For the CDR3, the DNA is TGCAGCGTTGTCGAGACAGGGGGACTAAGTGGTGGCTACACCTTC. This codes for CSVVETGGLSGGYTF.

The chain employs TRBV20-1 and TRBJ1-6; D gene unclear. CDR1 DFQATT and CDR2 SNEGSKA come from the germline V gene (reference sequence). Trimming shortened V by 0 bases and J by 12 bases, and 6 bases separated the two germline ends. The CDR3 extends over 11 amino acids. The CDR3 here is CSARDLKPLHF. CDR3 coding DNA: TGCAGTGCTAGAGATCTTAAACCCCTCCACTTT.

The chain is built from TRBV13 and TRBJ2-5; TRBD2 is a possible D gene (5 bases). Per germline, CDR1 PRHDT and CDR2 FYEKMQ (reference sequence). V lost 0 bases, J lost 5 bases, and 13 bases lay in between. CDR3 size: 15 residues. The CDR3 nucleotides are TGTGCCAGCAGCTTAGGCAGCGGATCCCTCGAGACCCAGTACTTC. Protein: CASSLGSGSLETQYF.